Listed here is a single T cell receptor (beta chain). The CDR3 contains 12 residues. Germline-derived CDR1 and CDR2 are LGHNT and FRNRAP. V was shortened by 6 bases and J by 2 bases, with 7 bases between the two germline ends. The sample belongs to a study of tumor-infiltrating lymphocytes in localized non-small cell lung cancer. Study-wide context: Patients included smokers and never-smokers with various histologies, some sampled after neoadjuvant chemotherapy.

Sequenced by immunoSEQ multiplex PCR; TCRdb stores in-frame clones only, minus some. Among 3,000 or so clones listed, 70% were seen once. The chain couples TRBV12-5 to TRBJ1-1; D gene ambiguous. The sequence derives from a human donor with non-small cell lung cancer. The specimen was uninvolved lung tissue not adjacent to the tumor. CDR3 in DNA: TGTGCTAGTGGCCGGGAAAACACTGAAGCTTTCTTT. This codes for CASGRENTEAFF.